This TCR beta chain was profiled in a study of identical twins. V shed 0 bases and J 3 bases; nucleotides not matched to a gene: 4. This CDR3 has 16 residues. Per the germline V gene, CDR1 is MGHRA and CDR2 is YSYEKL. TCRdb ran MiXCR on the 5' RACE reads and lists one entry per CDR3 protein. Here the sample spans about 240,000 distinct CDR3 sequences, under 12% being singletons. Only a few counts were recorded for this clonotype. Source material: memory T cells sorted from blood. This chain links TRBV4-1 with TRBJ2-3; 9 positions agree with TRBD1. The sequence came from a man aged 45-65 years in good health. The CDR3 region has the DNA TGCGCCAGCAGCCAAGATACGGGACAGGGTACAGATACGCAGTATTTT. It specifies CASSQDTGQGTDTQYF.